Listed below are T cell receptor beta chains from one sample, sequenced in a study of T cell responses to AZD1222 COVID-19 vaccine. Generated by immunoSEQ multiplex PCR, the TCRdb table keeps only in-frame clones and is missing some. This sample has about 130,000 clones, with 80% to 90% found just once. This specimen consisted of peripheral blood, obtained on day 0 of AZD1222 vaccination. All receptors come from an adult in good health. Each CDR3 is given with its conserved first and last residue. A D gene is named only where the DNA matches it firmly. Part of the rows lack a size; the others show once, few, many or a class for expanded clones.

J gene	clone size	V gene	D gene	CDR3 protein	CDR3 DNA
TRBJ1-2	.	TRBV7-9	TRBD1	CASSAGRGLIPGYGYTF	TGTGCCAGCAGCGCCGGCAGGGGGCTAATCCCAGGCTATGGCTACACCTTC
TRBJ2-7	once	TRBV5-1	.	CASSLAREYEQYF	TGCGCCAGCAGCTTGGCCAGAGAGTACGAGCAGTACTTC
TRBJ2-6	.	TRBV5-1	.	CASSSSPATGGSGANVLTF	TGCGCCAGCAGCTCCTCCCCGGCGACAGGTGGGTCTGGGGCCAACGTCCTGACTTTC
TRBJ1-2	.	TRBV7-2	TRBD1	CASSYIDRGANYGYTF	TGTGCCAGCAGCTATATAGACAGGGGTGCTAACTATGGCTACACCTTC
TRBJ2-7	.	TRBV9	.	CASSVGGLQGNRYEQYF	TGTGCCAGCAGCGTAGGGGGCCTACAGGGAAACCGGTACGAGCAGTACTTC
TRBJ1-3	.	TRBV7-2	.	CASSSFGNTIYF	TGTGCCAGCAGCTCATTTGGAAACACCATATATTTT
TRBJ1-4	.	TRBV7-2	.	CASSPWTADEKLFF	TGTGCCAGCAGCCCCTGGACAGCAGATGAAAAACTGTTTTTT
TRBJ2-4	.	TRBV7-3	.	CASSWRKVGKNIQYF	TGTGCCAGCAGCTGGCGCAAGGTTGGCAAAAACATTCAGTACTTC
TRBJ1-1	.	TRBV7-8	.	CASSLVNGVNTEAFF	TGTGCCAGCAGCTTAGTGAATGGGGTTAACACTGAAGCTTTCTTT
TRBJ2-6	.	TRBV5-1	.	CASSQGGTSGANVLTF	TGCGCCAGCAGCCAAGGGGGGACCTCTGGGGCCAACGTCCTGACTTTC
TRBJ2-2	.	TRBV15	.	CATSRGGTNTGELFF	TGTGCCACCAGCAGAGGCGGGACTAACACCGGGGAGCTGTTTTTT
TRBJ1-1	.	TRBV18	.	CASSPHPAQGITEAFF	TGTGCCAGCTCACCCCACCCGGCCCAGGGTATCACTGAAGCTTTCTTT
TRBJ2-1	.	TRBV7-3	.	CASSLLVRGNEQFF	TGTGCCAGCAGCTTATTGGTCAGGGGCAATGAGCAGTTCTTC
TRBJ1-1	.	TRBV14	.	CASSQLLGTGSTEAFF	TGTGCCAGCAGCCAACTCCTGGGTACAGGGAGCACTGAAGCTTTCTTT
TRBJ2-7	.	TRBV4-2	TRBD2	CASSQEGGLGSYEQYF	TGTGCCAGCAGCCAAGAGGGTGGACTAGGGTCCTACGAGCAGTACTTC
TRBJ2-7	.	TRBV10-3	.	CAISESMGEQYF	TGTGCCATCAGTGAGTCCATGGGCGAGCAGTACTTC
TRBJ2-7	.	TRBV15	TRBD2	CATSPMGLAVTYEQYF	TGTGCCACCAGCCCGATGGGACTAGCGGTTACCTACGAGCAGTACTTC
TRBJ2-1	.	TRBV29-1	TRBD2	CSVDSGGPYNEQFF	TGCAGCGTTGACTCGGGGGGGCCGTACAATGAGCAGTTCTTC
TRBJ2-7	.	TRBV7-8	TRBD2	CASSLEGLVDEQYF	TGTGCCAGCAGCTTAGAAGGACTAGTAGACGAGCAGTACTTC
TRBJ2-1	.	TRBV9	.	CASSVTGASYNEQFF	TGTGCCAGCAGCGTCACAGGTGCCTCCTACAATGAGCAGTTCTTC
TRBJ1-2	.	TRBV10-3	.	CAIKSTGPEGGYTF	TGTGCCATCAAATCAACCGGGCCCGAAGGCGGCTACACCTTC
TRBJ2-7	few	TRBV6-6	TRBD1	CASRGQGIYEQYF	TGTGCCAGCAGGGGACAGGGTATTTACGAGCAGTACTTC
TRBJ1-4	.	TRBV18	TRBD1	CASSRDRHEKLFF	TGTGCCAGCTCAAGGGACAGGCATGAAAAACTGTTTTTT
TRBJ2-5	.	TRBV7-3	.	CASSFRVQETQYF	TGTGCCAGCAGCTTCAGGGTCCAAGAGACCCAGTACTTC
TRBJ1-2	.	TRBV6-1	TRBD1	CASSELSRGHGYTF	TGTGCCAGCAGTGAACTCTCGAGGGGGCATGGCTACACCTTC
TRBJ1-5	.	TRBV19	TRBD1	CASSGTGISNQPQHF	TGTGCCAGTAGTGGGACAGGGATTAGCAATCAGCCCCAGCATTTT
TRBJ2-1	once	TRBV19	.	CASGTGVYNEQFF	TGTGCCAGCGGGACCGGCGTTTACAATGAGCAGTTCTTC
TRBJ1-5	.	TRBV27	TRBD1	CASSLAGGGQPQHF	TGTGCCAGCAGTTTAGCAGGGGGCGGTCAGCCCCAGCATTTT
TRBJ1-2	few	TRBV27	TRBD1	CASSLSGTGILNYGYTF	TGTGCCAGCAGTTTATCAGGGACAGGGATCCTTAACTATGGCTACACCTTC
TRBJ1-2	.	TRBV11-1	TRBD1	CASSLRGQAGGYTF	TGTGCCAGCAGCCTTCGGGGACAGGCGGGAGGCTACACCTTC
TRBJ2-3	.	TRBV5-5	.	CASSLGKGRMHSTDTQYF	TGTGCCAGCAGCTTGGGTAAGGGGCGTATGCATAGCACAGATACGCAGTATTTT
TRBJ2-2	.	TRBV24-1	.	CATRDNTGELFF	TGTGCCACCAGAGATAACACCGGGGAGCTGTTTTTT